The present TCR beta chain was sequenced within a study of blood T cell repertoires in COVID-19. Trimming cost V 4 bases and J 4 bases, with 18 bases left between them. The CDR3 sequence is 16 residues long. The germline CDR1 and CDR2 sequences are SGHRS and YFSETQ. Method: immunoSEQ multiplex PCR; TCRdb's copy keeps in-frame clones and lacks some. The sample shows over 200,000 clones, 70% to 90% of them seen only once. The source of this sequence is a man aged 18 to 30 who had recovered from COVID-19. V gene TRBV5-1 combines with J gene TRBJ2-1; tentatively, D is TRBD2 (5 bases). The specimen was PBMCs or T cells enriched from blood (not recorded which). This CDR3 is CASSPGTGRTYNEQFF. The CDR3 DNA reads TGCGCCAGCAGCCCTGGTACGGGGAGAACTTACAATGAGCAGTTCTTC.